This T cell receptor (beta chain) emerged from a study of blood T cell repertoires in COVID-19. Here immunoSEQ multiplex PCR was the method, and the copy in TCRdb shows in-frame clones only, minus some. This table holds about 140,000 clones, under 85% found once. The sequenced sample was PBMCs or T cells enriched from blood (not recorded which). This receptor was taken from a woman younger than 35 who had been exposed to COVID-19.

In nucleotides, the CDR3 is TGTGCCAGCAGCCAGCCCGACAGTGCGCGGGGCTACACCTTC. This encodes CASSQPDSARGYTF. The chain couples TRBV5-4 to TRBJ1-2; D may be TRBD1 (5 bases). Trimming pared 4 bases from V and 8 bases from J, leaving 18 bases between. This CDR3 comprises 14 residues. Germline-derived CDR1 and CDR2 are SGHNT and YYREEE (reference sequence).